This T cell receptor (beta chain) was identified in a study of regulatory T cells in long-lasting Graves disease. About the research overall: Those with persistent Graves' disease had received antithyroid drugs for over 5 years with positive TSH receptor antibodies. Findings of the study overall: New patients shared 950 to 1,000 public clonotypes, fewer than the 2,500 to 3,500 shared by persistent patients.

The time point is: persistent/refractory GD, antithyroid drugs over 5 years with positive TRAb. Following extraction of RNA from PBMCs, that RNA was used to make the TCR library. Patients hailed from an endocrinology department in Xi'an, China. Germline V gene sequence: CDR1 MNHEY, CDR2 SMNVEV (reference sequence). CDR3 length: 13 residues. Between the trimmed V and J ends, which lost 5 bases and 2 bases, there was a span of 10 bases. This clonotype has just a few counts. What it binds is not known. To make TCR beta libraries, researchers used iRepertoire HTBI primers and Arm-PCR of CDR3 regions. One entry per CDR3 protein, called by TCRdb with MiXCR from the multiplex PCR reads. The table has about 310,000 distinct CDR3 sequences, around a fifth seen once.

The chain carries TRBV27 and TRBJ2-7; no firm D call. The source material was peripheral blood mononuclear cells (PBMCs), sampled when the disease was refractory, from a patient treated with antithyroid drugs. This TCR came from a female donor with Graves disease. The CDR3 DNA follows: TGTGCCAGCAGTCTCCGGTCGGCCTACGAGCAGTACTTC. Its translation: CASSLRSAYEQYF.